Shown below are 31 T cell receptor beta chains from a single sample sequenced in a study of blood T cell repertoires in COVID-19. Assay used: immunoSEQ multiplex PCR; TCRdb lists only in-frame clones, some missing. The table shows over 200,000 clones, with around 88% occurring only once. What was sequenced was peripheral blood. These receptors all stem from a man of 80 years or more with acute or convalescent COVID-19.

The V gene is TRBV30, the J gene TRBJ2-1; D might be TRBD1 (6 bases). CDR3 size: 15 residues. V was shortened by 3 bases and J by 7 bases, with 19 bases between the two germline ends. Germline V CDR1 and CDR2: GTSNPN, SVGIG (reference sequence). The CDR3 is CAWRVPGQGRNEQFF. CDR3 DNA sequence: TGTGCCTGGAGAGTCCCGGGGCAGGGGCGGAATGAGCAGTTCTTC.

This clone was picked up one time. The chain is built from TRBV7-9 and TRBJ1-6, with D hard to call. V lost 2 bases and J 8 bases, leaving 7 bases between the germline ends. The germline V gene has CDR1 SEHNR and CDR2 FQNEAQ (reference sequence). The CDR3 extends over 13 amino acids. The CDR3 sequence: CASSLIGDSPLHF. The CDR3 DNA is TGTGCCAGCAGCTTAATCGGTGATTCACCCCTCCACTTT.

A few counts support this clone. DNA for the CDR3: TGTGCCAGCAGTTTCGGGGGACTAGCGGTGGGCGGGGAGCTGTTTTTT. This translates into CASSFGGLAVGGELFF. This chain joins TRBV27 and TRBJ2-2, with TRBD2 matching over 11 bases. Trimming took 3 bases from V and 7 from J; bases not matched to a gene: 7. Germline loops: CDR1 MNHEY, CDR2 SMNVEV (reference sequence). The CDR3 consists of 16 residues.

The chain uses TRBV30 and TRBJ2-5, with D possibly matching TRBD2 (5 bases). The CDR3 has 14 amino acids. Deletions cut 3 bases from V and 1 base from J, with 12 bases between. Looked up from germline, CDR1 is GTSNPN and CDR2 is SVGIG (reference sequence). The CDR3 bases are TGTGCCTGGAGGGACCCGGGATTCCAAGAGACCCAGTACTTC. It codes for CAWRDPGFQETQYF.

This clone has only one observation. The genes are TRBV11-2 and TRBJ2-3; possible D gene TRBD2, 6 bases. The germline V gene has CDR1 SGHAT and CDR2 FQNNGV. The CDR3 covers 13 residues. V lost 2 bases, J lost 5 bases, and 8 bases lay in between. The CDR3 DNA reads TGTGCCAGCAGCTTATCGCGGGAAGATACGCAGTATTTT. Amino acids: CASSLSREDTQYF.

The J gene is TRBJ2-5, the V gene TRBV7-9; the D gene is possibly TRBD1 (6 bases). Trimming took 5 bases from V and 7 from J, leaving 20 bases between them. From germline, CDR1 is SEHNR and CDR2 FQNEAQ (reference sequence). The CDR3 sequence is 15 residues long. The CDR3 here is CASSPPGHGTGTQYF. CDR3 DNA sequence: TGTGCCAGCAGCCCCCCGGGACACGGAACAGGGACCCAGTACTTC.

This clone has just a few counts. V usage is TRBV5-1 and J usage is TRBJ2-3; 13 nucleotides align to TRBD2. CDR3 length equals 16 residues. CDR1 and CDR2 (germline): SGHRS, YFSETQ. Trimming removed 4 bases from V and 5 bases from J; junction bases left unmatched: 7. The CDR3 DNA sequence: TGCGCCAGCAGCCAGGGACTAGCGGGGACAGTAGATACGCAGTATTTT. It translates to CASSQGLAGTVDTQYF.

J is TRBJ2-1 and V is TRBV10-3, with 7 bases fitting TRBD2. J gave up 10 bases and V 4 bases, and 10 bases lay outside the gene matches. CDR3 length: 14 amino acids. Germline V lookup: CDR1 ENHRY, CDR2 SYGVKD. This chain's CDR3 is CAISGSGGGREQFF. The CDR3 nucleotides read TGTGCCATCAGTGGTTCTGGCGGGGGAAGGGAGCAGTTCTTC.

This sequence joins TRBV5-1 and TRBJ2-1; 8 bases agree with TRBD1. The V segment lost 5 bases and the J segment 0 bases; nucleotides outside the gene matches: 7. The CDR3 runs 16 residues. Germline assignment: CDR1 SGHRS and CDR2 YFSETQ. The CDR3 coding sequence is TGCGCCAGCAGACACGCCGGGACAGGCTCCTACAATGAGCAGTTCTTC. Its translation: CASRHAGTGSYNEQFF. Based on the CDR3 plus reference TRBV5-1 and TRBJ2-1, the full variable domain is KAGVTQTPRYLIKTRGQQVTLSCSPISGHRSVSWYQQTPGQGLQFLFEYFSETQRNKGNFPGRFSGRQFSNSRSEMNVSTLELGDSALYLCASRHAGTGSYNEQFFGPGTRLTVL.

This CDR3 reads CASSLALARETQYF. CDR3 in DNA: TGTGCCAGCAGCTTAGCACTAGCGAGAGAGACCCAGTACTTC. The chain links TRBV11-2 to TRBJ2-5; 7 nucleotides match TRBD2. The germline V gene encodes CDR1 SGHAT and CDR2 FQNNGV. J gave up 4 bases and V 1 base, and 3 bases lay outside the gene matches. CDR3 size: 14 residues.

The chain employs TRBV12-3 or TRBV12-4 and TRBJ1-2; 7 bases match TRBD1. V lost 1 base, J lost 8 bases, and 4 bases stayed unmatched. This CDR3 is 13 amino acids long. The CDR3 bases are TGTGCCAGCAGTTTAGTAGGGGGCGACGGCTACACCTTC. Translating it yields CASSLVGGDGYTF.

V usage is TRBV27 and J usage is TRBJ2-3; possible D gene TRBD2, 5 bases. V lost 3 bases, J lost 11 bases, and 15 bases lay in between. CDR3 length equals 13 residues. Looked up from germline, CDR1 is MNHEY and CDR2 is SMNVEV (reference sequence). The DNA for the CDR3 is TGTGCCAGCAGTTTGGCGGGTACGGATCGGCAGTATTTT. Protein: CASSLAGTDRQYF.

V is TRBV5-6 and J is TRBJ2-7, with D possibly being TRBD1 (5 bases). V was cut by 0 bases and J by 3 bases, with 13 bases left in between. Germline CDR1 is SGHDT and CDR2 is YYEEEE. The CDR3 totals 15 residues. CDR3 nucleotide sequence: TGTGCCAGCAGCTTGGGGGTAGGACATTACTACGAGCAGTACTTC. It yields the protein CASSLGVGHYYEQYF.

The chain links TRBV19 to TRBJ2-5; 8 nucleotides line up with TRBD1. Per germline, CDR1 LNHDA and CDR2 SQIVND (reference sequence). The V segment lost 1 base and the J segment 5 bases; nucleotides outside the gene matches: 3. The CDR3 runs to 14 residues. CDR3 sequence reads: CASSIAHRGETQYF. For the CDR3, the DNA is TGTGCCAGTAGTATAGCCCACAGGGGGGAGACCCAGTACTTC.

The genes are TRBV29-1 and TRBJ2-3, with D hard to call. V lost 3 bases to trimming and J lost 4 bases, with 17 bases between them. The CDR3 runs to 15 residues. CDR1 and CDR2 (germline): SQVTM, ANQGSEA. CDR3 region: CSVEGRHSTPDTQYF. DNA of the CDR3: TGCAGCGTTGAGGGCCGCCACTCCACCCCAGATACGCAGTATTTT.

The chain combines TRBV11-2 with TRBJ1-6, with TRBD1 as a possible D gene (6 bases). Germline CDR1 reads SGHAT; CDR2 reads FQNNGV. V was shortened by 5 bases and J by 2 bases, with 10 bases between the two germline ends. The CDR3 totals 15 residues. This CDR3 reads CASSAWDTYNSPLHF. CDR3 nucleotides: TGTGCCAGCAGCGCCTGGGACACCTATAATTCACCCCTCCACTTT.

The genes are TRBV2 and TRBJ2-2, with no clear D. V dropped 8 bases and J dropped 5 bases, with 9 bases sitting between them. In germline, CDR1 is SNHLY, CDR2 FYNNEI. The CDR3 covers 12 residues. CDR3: CASGSHTGELFF. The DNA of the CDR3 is TGTGCCAGCGGCTCCCATACCGGGGAGCTGTTTTTT.

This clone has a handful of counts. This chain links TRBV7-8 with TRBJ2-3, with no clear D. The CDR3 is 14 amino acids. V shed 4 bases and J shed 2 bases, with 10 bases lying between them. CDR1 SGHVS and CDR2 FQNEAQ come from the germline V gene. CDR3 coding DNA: TGTGCCAGCAGCTCCCCCCTCCCCACAGATACGCAGTATTTT. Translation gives CASSSPLPTDTQYF.

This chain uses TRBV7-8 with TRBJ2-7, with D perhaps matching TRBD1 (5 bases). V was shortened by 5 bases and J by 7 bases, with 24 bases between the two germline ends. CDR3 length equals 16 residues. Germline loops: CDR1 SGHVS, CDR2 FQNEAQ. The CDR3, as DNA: TGTGCCAGCAGCCATAGCCCAGGGTTTCAATCGGGTGAGCAGTACTTC. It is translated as CASSHSPGFQSGEQYF.

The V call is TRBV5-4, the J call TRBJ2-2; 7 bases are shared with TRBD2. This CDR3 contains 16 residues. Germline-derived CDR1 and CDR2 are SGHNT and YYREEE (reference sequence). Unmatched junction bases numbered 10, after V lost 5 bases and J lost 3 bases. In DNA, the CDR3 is TGTGCCAGCAGACCACCGGGACTATCTGACACCGGGGAGCTGTTTTTT. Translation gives CASRPPGLSDTGELFF.

CDR3 nucleotide sequence: TGTGCCAGCTCAACGGCGGGGGGATACAATGAGCAGTTCTTC. This sequence encodes CASSTAGGYNEQFF. The gene calls are TRBV18 and TRBJ2-1; 8 nucleotides align to TRBD2. The CDR3 covers 14 residues. CDR1 and CDR2 (germline): KGHSH, LQKENI. J was trimmed by 4 bases and V by 5 bases; bases with no gene match: 4.

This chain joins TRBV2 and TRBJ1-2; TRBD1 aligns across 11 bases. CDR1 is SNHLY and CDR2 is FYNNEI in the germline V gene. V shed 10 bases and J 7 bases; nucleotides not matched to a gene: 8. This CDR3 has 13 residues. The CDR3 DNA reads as TGTGCCACCGGAGGGACAGGGGGACGTGGCTACACCTTC. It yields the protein CATGGTGGRGYTF.

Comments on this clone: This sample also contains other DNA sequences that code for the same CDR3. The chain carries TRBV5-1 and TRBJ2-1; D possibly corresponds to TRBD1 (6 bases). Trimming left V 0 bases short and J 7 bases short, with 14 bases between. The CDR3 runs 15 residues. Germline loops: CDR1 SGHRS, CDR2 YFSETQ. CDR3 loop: CASSLVGAGGNEQFF. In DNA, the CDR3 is TGCGCCAGCAGCTTGGTGGGGGCGGGTGGGAATGAGCAGTTCTTC.

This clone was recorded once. Here the CDR3 reads CASSQALGLAGGPFTSETQYF. The CDR3 region has the DNA TGTGCCAGCAGCCAAGCTTTGGGACTAGCGGGGGGGCCTTTTACTTCGGAGACCCAGTACTTC. This chain links TRBV3-1 (or the pseudogene TRBV3-2) with TRBJ2-5, with 16 positions matching TRBD2. CDR1 LGHDT and CDR2 YNNKEL come from the germline V gene (reference sequence). This CDR3 comprises 21 residues. V was clipped by 1 base and J by 5 bases; unmatched bases: 16.

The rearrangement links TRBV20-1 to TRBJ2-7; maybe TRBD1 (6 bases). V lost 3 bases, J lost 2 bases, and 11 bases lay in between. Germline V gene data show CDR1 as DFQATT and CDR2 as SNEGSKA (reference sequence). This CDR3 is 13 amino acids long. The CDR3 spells CSASDRSTYEQYF. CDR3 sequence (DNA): TGCAGTGCTAGTGACAGGTCGACCTACGAGCAGTACTTC.

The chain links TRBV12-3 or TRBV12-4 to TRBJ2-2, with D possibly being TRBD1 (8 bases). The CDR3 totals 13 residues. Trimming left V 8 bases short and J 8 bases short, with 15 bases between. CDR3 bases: TGTGCCAGCCAACAGGGGGGGCCTGGGGAGCTGTTTTTT. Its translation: CASQQGGPGELFF.

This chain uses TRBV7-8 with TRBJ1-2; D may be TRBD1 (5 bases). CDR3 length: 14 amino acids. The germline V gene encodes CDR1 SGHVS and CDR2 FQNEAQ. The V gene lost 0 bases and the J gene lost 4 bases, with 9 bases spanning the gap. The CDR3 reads CASSLAGRVYGYTF. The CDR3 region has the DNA TGTGCCAGCAGCTTAGCGGGCAGGGTCTATGGCTACACCTTC.

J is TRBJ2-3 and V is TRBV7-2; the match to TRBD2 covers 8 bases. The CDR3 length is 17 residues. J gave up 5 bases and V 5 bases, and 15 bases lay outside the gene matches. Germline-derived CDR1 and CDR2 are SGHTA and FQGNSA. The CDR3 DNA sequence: TGTGCCAGCAGCCCAGGAGGGGGGCGGGGGGTTTTAGATACGCAGTATTTT. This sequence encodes CASSPGGGRGVLDTQYF. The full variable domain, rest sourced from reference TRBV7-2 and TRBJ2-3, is GAGVSQSPSNKVTEKGKDVELRCDPISGHTALYWYRQSLGQGLEFLIYFQGNSAPDKSGLPSDRFSAERTGGSVSTLTIQRTQQEDSAVYLCASSPGGGRGVLDTQYFGPGTRLTVL.

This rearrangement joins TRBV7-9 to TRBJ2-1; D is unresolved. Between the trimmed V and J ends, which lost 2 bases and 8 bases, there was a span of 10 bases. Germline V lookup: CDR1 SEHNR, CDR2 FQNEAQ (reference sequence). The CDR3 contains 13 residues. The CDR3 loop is CASSLTGSYEQFF. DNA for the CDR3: TGTGCCAGCAGCTTAACGGGTAGCTATGAGCAGTTCTTC.

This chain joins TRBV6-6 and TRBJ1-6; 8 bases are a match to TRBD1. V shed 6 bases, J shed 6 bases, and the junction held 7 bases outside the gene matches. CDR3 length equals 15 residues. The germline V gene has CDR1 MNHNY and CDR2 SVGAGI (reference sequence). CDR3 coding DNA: TGTGCCAGCAGCTGGACAGGGCCTAGTAATTCACCCCTCCACTTT. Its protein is CASSWTGPSNSPLHF.

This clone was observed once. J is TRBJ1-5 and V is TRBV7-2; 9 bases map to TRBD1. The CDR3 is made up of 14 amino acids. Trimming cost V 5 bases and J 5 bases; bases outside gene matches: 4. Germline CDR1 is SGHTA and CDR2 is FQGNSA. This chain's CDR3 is CASSEQGAYQPQHF. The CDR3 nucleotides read TGTGCCAGCAGCGAACAGGGGGCTTATCAGCCCCAGCATTTT.